The 11 T cell receptor beta chains below come from one sample, sequenced in a study of control samples from healthy donors and cancer patients. Sequencing used immunoSEQ multiplex PCR; TCRdb keeps in-frame clones, though not all of them. The sample comprises some 160,000 clones, 75% to 90% of which are singletons, and over 4% rests with the top ten. Input material: blood. The receptors shown here come from a man aged 30-40 years in good health.

The rearrangement links TRBV30 to TRBJ2-2; 13 nucleotides align to TRBD2. The V and J ends lost 5 bases and 6 bases, in that order; junction bases with no gene match: 9. The CDR3 consists of 16 residues. Per the germline V gene, CDR1 is GTSNPN and CDR2 is SVGIG (reference sequence). The CDR3 loop is CAWGLGLAGAAGELFF. CDR3 nucleotides: TGTGCCTGGGGGCTAGGACTAGCGGGAGCAGCCGGGGAGCTGTTTTTT.

This sequence joins TRBV13 and TRBJ2-7; no clear D. Trimming cost V 2 bases and J 7 bases, with 12 bases left between them. Germline V gene lookup returns CDR1 PRHDT and CDR2 FYEKMQ (reference sequence). This CDR3 has 13 residues. The CDR3 coding sequence is TGTGCCAGCAGCTTATGGGGTCCCTCTGAGCAGTACTTC. The encoded protein is CASSLWGPSEQYF.

The chain combines TRBV11-3 with TRBJ1-1; D is perhaps TRBD1 (5 bases). Trimming left V 0 bases short and J 11 bases short, with 19 bases between. The germline V gene has CDR1 SGHNT and CDR2 YENEEA. The CDR3 runs 15 residues. CDR3 bases: TGTGCCAGCAGCTTAGACAGGGCCTCCCCCGGTCTTGCTTTCTTT. This codes for CASSLDRASPGLAFF. Variable domain in full (rest from reference TRBV11-3 and TRBJ1-1): EAGVVQSPRYKIIEKKQPVAFWCNPISGHNTLYWYLQNLGQGPELLIRYENEEAVDDSQLPKDRFSAERLKGVDSTLKIQPAELGDSAVYLCASSLDRASPGLAFFGQGTRLTVV.

V usage is TRBV3-1 (or the pseudogene TRBV3-2) and J usage is TRBJ1-2; 7 bases fit TRBD1. Germline V gene data show CDR1 as LGHDT and CDR2 as YNNKEL (reference sequence). Trimming took 4 bases from V and 8 from J; bases not matched to a gene: 25. This CDR3 has 19 amino acids. CDR3 protein: CASSRKRPQGGIIFGGYTF. The DNA of the CDR3 is TGTGCCAGCAGCCGCAAGCGGCCCCAGGGGGGAATAATATTTGGGGGCTACACCTTC.

The rearrangement joins TRBV5-1 to TRBJ2-2; 14 bases match TRBD2. The CDR3 length is 16 residues. The V segment lost 4 bases and the J segment 6 bases; nucleotides outside the gene matches: 5. Germline values: CDR1 SGHRS, CDR2 YFSETQ. CDR3 amino acids: CASSKTSGRGAGELFF. Written as DNA, the CDR3 is TGCGCCAGCAGCAAGACTAGCGGGAGGGGGGCCGGGGAGCTGTTTTTT. Complete variable domain (other parts from reference TRBV5-1 and TRBJ2-2): KAGVTQTPRYLIKTRGQQVTLSCSPISGHRSVSWYQQTPGQGLQFLFEYFSETQRNKGNFPGRFSGRQFSNSRSEMNVSTLELGDSALYLCASSKTSGRGAGELFFGEGSRLTVL.

The genes are TRBV9 and TRBJ2-5, with TRBD2 matching over 11 bases. The CDR3 spans 15 residues. V was clipped by 4 bases and J by 2 bases; unmatched bases: 4. From germline, CDR1 is SGDLS and CDR2 YYNGEE. The CDR3 region is CASSPRLAGQETQYF. The CDR3 coding sequence is TGTGCCAGCAGCCCCCGACTAGCGGGGCAAGAGACCCAGTACTTC.

The V and J genes are TRBV6-1 and TRBJ1-5; D remains ambiguous. Germline V gives CDR1 MNHNS, CDR2 SASEGT. V lost 0 bases to trimming and J lost 1 base, with 7 bases between them. The CDR3 length is 15 residues. CDR3 protein: CASSEARRSNQPQHF. The CDR3 coding sequence is TGTGCCAGCAGTGAAGCCCGAAGAAGCAATCAGCCCCAGCATTTT.

The V call is TRBV9, the J call TRBJ2-7, with a weak D call TRBD2 (6 bases). V gave up 3 bases and J gave up 7 bases, with 20 bases separating them. Germline V gene sequence: CDR1 SGDLS, CDR2 YYNGEE. The CDR3 consists of 15 residues. DNA of the CDR3: TGTGCCAGCAGCGCACGTCCCGGAGGTCGGGGGGAGCAGTACTTC. Residues: CASSARPGGRGEQYF.

The gene calls are TRBV19 and TRBJ2-3; D is ambiguous. Germline values: CDR1 LNHDA, CDR2 SQIVND (reference sequence). Trimming left V 7 bases short and J 4 bases short, with 21 bases between. This CDR3 comprises 16 residues. DNA of the CDR3: TGTGCCAGTACCCTCCGCTCCGGTGGGTGGGCAGATACGCAGTATTTT. Encoded protein: CASTLRSGGWADTQYF.

This clone was seen a few times. This chain uses TRBV13 with TRBJ2-7; possibly TRBD2 for D (5 bases). The CDR3 loop spans 15 amino acids. Germline values: CDR1 PRHDT, CDR2 FYEKMQ (reference sequence). The ends were cut back, 5 bases at V and 1 base at J, with 15 bases in the middle. The CDR3 coding sequence is TGTGCCAGCAGCCCCTCCGGGGTGCCGTCCTACGAGCAGTACTTC. The encoded protein is CASSPSGVPSYEQYF. Full variable domain (remainder filled in from reference TRBV13 and TRBJ2-7): AAGVIQSPRHLIKEKRETATLKCYPIPRHDTVYWYQQGPGQDPQFLISFYEKMQSDKGSIPDRFSAQQFSDYHSELNMSSLELGDSALYFCASSPSGVPSYEQYFGPGTRLTVT.

The chain uses TRBV24-1 and TRBJ1-2; D remains unclear. This CDR3 region has 16 residues. Germline CDR1 and CDR2: KGHDR and SFDVKD. V dropped 3 bases and J dropped 0 bases, with 13 bases sitting between them. CDR3 protein: CATSDLPTHPNYGYTF. DNA for the CDR3: TGTGCCACCAGTGATCTCCCGACACATCCTAACTATGGCTACACCTTC.